The sequence of this T cell receptor beta chain was determined in a study of T-cell memory formation after mild COVID-19. Study-level information: For the most part, TCR clusters were specific to one donor. Study-wide results and caveats: Some responding clones appeared in pre-infection memory, suggesting cross-reactive memory joined. Clones contracting across day 15 to 85 had a balanced CD4/CD8 profile; later expanding clones leaned CD4+.

One entry per CDR3 protein, called by TCRdb with MiXCR from the 5' RACE reads. The sample has 85,000 to 130,000 distinct CDR3 sequences, around 12% seen once. The V end lost 5 bases, the J end lost 4 bases, and 15 bases lay between the germline ends. CDR3 length: 14 amino acids. This clonotype was seen a handful of times. Its antigen remains unidentified. Sequencing used PBMCs or a T cell subset sorted from them (not recorded which). This chain uses TRBV12-3 or TRBV12-4 with TRBJ2-7, with D perhaps matching TRBD1 (6 bases). The clonotype comes from an adult woman who had mild COVID-19 (a few samples of this study predate the infection). Cell type and time point are not known. The CDR3 bases are TGTGCCAGCAGTCCCCCAGGACAGTTATACGAGCAGTACTTC. Translating gives CASSPPGQLYEQYF.